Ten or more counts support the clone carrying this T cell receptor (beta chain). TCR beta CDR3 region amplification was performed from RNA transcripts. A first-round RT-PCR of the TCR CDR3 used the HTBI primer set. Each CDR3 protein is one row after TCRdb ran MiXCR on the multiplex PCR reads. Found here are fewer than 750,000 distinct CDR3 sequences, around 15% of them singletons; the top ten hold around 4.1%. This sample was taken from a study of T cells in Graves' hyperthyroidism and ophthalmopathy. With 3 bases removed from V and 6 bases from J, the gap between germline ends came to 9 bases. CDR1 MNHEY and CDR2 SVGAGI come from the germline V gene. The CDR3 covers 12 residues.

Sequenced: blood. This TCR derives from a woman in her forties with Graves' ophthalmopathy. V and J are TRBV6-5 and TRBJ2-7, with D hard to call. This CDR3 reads CASSYRAAEQYF. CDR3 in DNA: TGTGCCAGCAGTTATAGGGCAGCCGAGCAGTACTTC.